This T cell receptor beta chain was documented in a study of blood T cells in healthy people across ages. Study observations and caveats: Those diversity estimates obtained from one million T cells were thought to be underestimates.

Notes on this clonotype: What it binds is not known.

With 4 bases removed from V and 13 bases from J, the gap between germline ends came to 13 bases. The CDR3 totals 11 residues. From germline, CDR1 is MDHEN and CDR2 SYDVKM. The second PCR ran roughly 6 to 11 cycles with a sample-barcoded 5' primer and J-beta primers. TCRdb re-called the 5' RACE reads through MiXCR, storing one row per CDR3 protein. The data contain around 780,000 distinct CDR3 sequences, around 50% of them singletons. The V gene is TRBV28, the J gene TRBJ2-5; D gene uncertain. Sequenced input: blood. The source is a man in his forties or fifties in good health. The CDR3 here is CASSSPSSMYF. In DNA, the CDR3 is TGTGCCAGCAGTTCCCCCTCCTCCATGTACTTC.